These 29 T cell receptor beta chains share one sample of origin, sequenced in a study of monozygotic twins with inflammatory bowel disease. Each CDR3 protein gets one entry in TCRdb, which reprocessed the 5' RACE reads and gives no DNA. This listing includes fewer than 400,000 distinct CDR3 sequences. The sequenced material came from blood. The receptors shown here come from a human donor with ulcerative colitis or Crohn's disease, or a healthy co-twin of an affected twin (not recorded which).

The V gene is TRBV20-1, the J gene TRBJ2-1; TCRdb lists TRBD2, though no DNA is available to test this call. This CDR3 contains 17 residues. CDR1 and CDR2 from the germline V gene are DFQATT and SNEGSKA (reference sequence). CDR3 sequence: CSARDRRVVGGSTEQFF.

J is TRBJ2-3 and V is TRBV20-1; the D call of TRBD2 rests on TCRdb alone, since no DNA is present to check it. The CDR3 has 15 residues. CDR1 is DFQATT and CDR2 is SNEGSKA in the germline V gene (reference sequence). CDR3 sequence: CSAQTTSGVTDTQYF.

The chain has TRBV27 and TRBJ2-2; TCRdb names TRBD1, which stays unverified in the absence of DNA. CDR1 is MNHEY, CDR2 SMNVEV, per germline (reference sequence). The CDR3 is 16 amino acids. CDR3: CASSLSPGPNTGELFF.

The chain couples TRBV29-1 to TRBJ2-1; TCRdb designates TRBD1, a call that cannot be tested without DNA. From germline, CDR1 is SQVTM and CDR2 ANQGSEA. This CDR3 contains 14 residues. The CDR3 spells CSVDETGADNEQFF.

CDR3 sequence: CASSLDQGWGTDTQYF. The chain combines TRBV11-2 with TRBJ2-3. The CDR3 covers 16 residues. Germline-derived CDR1 and CDR2 are SGHAT and FQNNGV.

The chain employs TRBV6-5 and TRBJ2-7; TCRdb designates TRBD2, a call that cannot be tested without DNA. In germline, CDR1 is MNHEY, CDR2 SVGAGI. The CDR3 has 17 amino acids. CDR3 loop: CASSSPSSGRAFHEQYF.

The V and J genes are TRBV20-1 and TRBJ2-3; TCRdb's D call, TRBD2, is unchecked because there is no DNA. The V gene's germline CDR1 is DFQATT and CDR2 SNEGSKA (reference sequence). CDR3 length equals 15 residues. CDR3 region: CSARAGSGYTDTQYF.

This chain joins TRBV7-9 and TRBJ2-1; absent DNA, TCRdb's TRBD1 call cannot be checked. Germline CDR1 reads SEHNR; CDR2 reads FQNEAQ (reference sequence). The CDR3 totals 13 residues. CDR3 sequence: CASSLVGLPLPIF.

V and J are TRBV7-2 and TRBJ2-5. This CDR3 is 11 amino acids long. Germline loops: CDR1 SGHTA, CDR2 FQGNSA. The CDR3 here is CASSIEGTQYF.

The chain recombines TRBV7-2 with TRBJ1-1. This CDR3 comprises 16 residues. Germline lookup yields CDR1 SGHTA and CDR2 FQGNSA. This CDR3 is CASSSDMTRMNTEAFF.

The rearrangement uses TRBV20-1 and TRBJ2-2; TCRdb calls TRBD2, which cannot be checked without DNA. Germline CDR1 is DFQATT and CDR2 is SNEGSKA (reference sequence). The CDR3 is 17 amino acids. This CDR3 is CSARDRRLAGGLGELFF.

The CDR3 here is CASNSVNSYEQYF. V is TRBV27 and J is TRBJ2-7. Germline lookup yields CDR1 MNHEY and CDR2 SMNVEV (reference sequence). This CDR3 comprises 13 residues.

The chain uses TRBV19 and TRBJ2-7; TCRdb lists TRBD2, though no DNA is available to test this call. CDR1 and CDR2 from the germline V gene are LNHDA and SQIVND (reference sequence). The CDR3 contains 14 residues. The CDR3 spells CASTMKKRGYEQYF.

This chain uses TRBV30 with TRBJ1-4. Germline V gene lookup returns CDR1 GTSNPN and CDR2 SVGIG (reference sequence). The CDR3 contains 15 residues. The CDR3 loop reads CAWSEGLKVNEKLFF.

The chain recombines TRBV7-2 with TRBJ2-1; TCRdb indicates TRBD1, and absent DNA this call remains unverified. Germline V lookup: CDR1 SGHTA, CDR2 FQGNSA. The CDR3 has 15 amino acids. The CDR3 sequence: CASSTPRGLGNEQFF.

This chain connects TRBV7-2 to TRBJ2-5; with no DNA, the TCRdb D assignment of TRBD1 cannot be verified. The length of the CDR3 is 14 residues. CDR1 SGHTA and CDR2 FQGNSA come from the germline V gene. CDR3 loop: CASSRQAYQETQYF.

The V call is TRBV7-3, the J call TRBJ2-2; no DNA is available, so the TRBD1 call from TCRdb remains unchecked. This CDR3 region has 17 residues. Germline CDR1 reads SGHTA; CDR2 reads FQGTGA. CDR3 residues: CASSSHPTGVIPGELFF.

The chain carries TRBV25-1 and TRBJ2-7; TCRdb reports TRBD1, a call that lacks DNA to check it against. Germline lookup yields CDR1 MGHDK and CDR2 SYGVNS. This CDR3 is 16 amino acids long. CDR3 amino acids: CASSSLGGFSPYEQYF.

The chain is built from TRBV14 and TRBJ2-5; the TCRdb call, TRBD1, lacks DNA for checking. Germline V gene sequence: CDR1 SGHDN, CDR2 FVKESK. This CDR3 is built from 15 residues. CDR3 loop: CASSRPGHDQETQYF.

This chain connects TRBV9 to TRBJ2-6; lacking DNA, the TRBD2 call made by TCRdb goes unchecked. The V gene's germline CDR1 is SGDLS and CDR2 YYNGEE. The CDR3 is 17 amino acids. CDR3 sequence: CASSGAWRGTGANVLTF.

The rearrangement links TRBV5-1 to TRBJ2-1; TCRdb's D call of TRBD2 is untestable without DNA. Germline V gives CDR1 SGHRS, CDR2 YFSETQ. The length of the CDR3 is 14 residues. The CDR3 is CASSLRLVNNEQFF.

The gene calls are TRBV11-1 and TRBJ1-1; TCRdb lists TRBD1, though no DNA is available to test this call. CDR1 SGHAT and CDR2 FQDESV come from the germline V gene (reference sequence). The CDR3 consists of 15 residues. The CDR3 loop reads CASSPWTGMNTEAFF.

The chain carries TRBV5-1 and TRBJ2-7; TCRdb lists TRBD1, though no DNA is available to test this call. The CDR3 spans 16 residues. Germline V gene lookup returns CDR1 SGHRS and CDR2 YFSETQ. The CDR3 spells CASSTRSGGLPVEQYF.

The V gene is TRBV12-3 or TRBV12-4, the J gene TRBJ1-3; TCRdb outputs TRBD1, but without DNA this stays unchecked. This CDR3 contains 15 residues. This chain's CDR3 is CASSSGGRAGNTIYF.

The V and J genes are TRBV12-3 or TRBV12-4 and TRBJ2-5; the D call from TCRdb, TRBD1, cannot be confirmed without DNA. The CDR3 covers 12 residues. The CDR3 spells CASSPDSFLPYF.

V and J are TRBV29-1 and TRBJ2-2. CDR3 length: 12 residues. Germline loops: CDR1 SQVTM, CDR2 ANQGSEA. CDR3 region: CSVDRSTGELFF.

The chain joins TRBV12-3 or TRBV12-4 to TRBJ1-4; with no DNA, the TCRdb D assignment of TRBD1 cannot be verified. The CDR3 is 14 amino acids. This chain's CDR3 is CASSSGTANEKLFF.

The chain is built from TRBV28 and TRBJ2-3. Germline loops: CDR1 MDHEN, CDR2 SYDVKM. The CDR3 loop spans 13 amino acids. CDR3 protein: CASSLGNLDTQYF.

The chain joins TRBV6-2 or TRBV6-3 to TRBJ2-3; the TCRdb call, TRBD2, lacks DNA for checking. Germline V gene sequence: CDR1 MNHEY, CDR2 SVGEGT. The CDR3 is made up of 14 amino acids. The CDR3 reads CASRDIAAPDTQYF.